A single sample is the source of the 13 T cell receptor beta chains below, sequenced in a study of control samples from healthy donors and cancer patients. This table comes from immunoSEQ multiplex PCR, and its TCRdb copy is limited to in-frame clones, with some not included. The data hold some 150,000 clones, with roughly 95% observed a single time. Sample: blood. These receptors all stem from a woman in her twenties or thirties in good health.

The chain carries TRBV5-6 and TRBJ2-2; weak D call: TRBD2 (6 bases). V lost 6 bases to trimming and J lost 1 base, with 22 bases between them. The CDR3 totals 18 residues. The germline V gene encodes CDR1 SGHDT and CDR2 YYEEEE. CDR3 coding DNA: TGTGCCAGCACGCCGAGGTTAATAGCGGAAATGAACACCGGGGAGCTGTTTTTT. As protein: CASTPRLIAEMNTGELFF.

This chain connects TRBV19 to TRBJ1-5; 7 bases align to TRBD1. Germline V gene lookup returns CDR1 LNHDA and CDR2 SQIVND (reference sequence). J gave up 5 bases and V 6 bases, and 7 bases lay outside the gene matches. The CDR3 runs to 14 residues. The CDR3 region has the DNA TGTGCCAGTAGAAGACAGGGATCGGATCAGCCCCAGCATTTT. Translation gives CASRRQGSDQPQHF.

This chain connects TRBV5-1 to TRBJ1-3, with D hard to call. The V gene lost 4 bases and the J gene lost 1 base, with 12 bases spanning the gap. The CDR3 consists of 15 residues. The germline V gene encodes CDR1 SGHRS and CDR2 YFSETQ. The CDR3 here is CASSRGGVSGNTIYF. The CDR3 DNA follows: TGCGCCAGCAGCCGGGGTGGGGTTTCTGGAAACACCATATATTTT.

The chain couples TRBV11-1 to TRBJ1-4, with 11 bases aligning to TRBD1. Germline loops: CDR1 SGHAT, CDR2 FQDESV (reference sequence). J gave up 7 bases and V 5 bases, and 6 bases lay outside the gene matches. The CDR3 has 15 residues. The CDR3 protein is CASSGQGALGEKLFF. In DNA form, the CDR3 reads TGTGCCAGCAGCGGACAGGGGGCGCTCGGTGAAAAACTGTTTTTT.

J is TRBJ2-5 and V is TRBV20-1; D gene uncertain. V shed 7 bases and J shed 5 bases, with 8 bases lying between them. The CDR3 runs 10 residues. CDR1 and CDR2 (germline): DFQATT, SNEGSKA (reference sequence). In DNA, the CDR3 is TGCAGTGAACCCCCGGAGACCCAGTACTTC. Encoded protein: CSEPPETQYF.

This chain uses TRBV11-3 with TRBJ2-1; 9 nucleotides line up with TRBD2. V was pared by 4 bases and J by 2 bases, with 0 bases of the junction left unmatched. This CDR3 comprises 14 residues. Germline-derived CDR1 and CDR2 are SGHNT and YENEEA. The CDR3 DNA is TGTGCCAGCAGCTCTAGCGGGGCCTACAATGAGCAGTTCTTC. Amino acids: CASSSSGAYNEQFF.

The rearrangement links TRBV30 to TRBJ2-5; D might be TRBD2 (5 bases). There are 15 residues in the CDR3. Germline assignment: CDR1 GTSNPN and CDR2 SVGIG (reference sequence). V lost 3 bases to trimming and J lost 1 base, with 15 bases between them. Here the CDR3 reads CAWRGGMAGQETQYF. CDR3 in DNA: TGTGCCTGGAGAGGAGGTATGGCAGGCCAAGAGACCCAGTACTTC.

The rearrangement uses TRBV6-5 and TRBJ2-7, with D possibly TRBD1 on 5 matching bases. The CDR3 sequence is 14 residues long. With 5 bases removed from V and 6 bases from J, the gap between germline ends came to 17 bases. CDR1 is MNHEY, CDR2 SVGAGI, per germline. CDR3 amino acids: CASSTTGYTGEQYF. DNA for the CDR3: TGTGCCAGCAGTACTACAGGATACACTGGCGAGCAGTACTTC.

The chain has TRBV24-1 and TRBJ2-1, with a weak D call TRBD1 (6 bases). The V end was cut by 7 bases, the J end by 6 bases, with 18 bases between. Germline CDR1 KGHDR, CDR2 SFDVKD. This CDR3 is 15 amino acids long. CDR3 amino acids: CATSTRHRVSNEQFF. The CDR3 DNA follows: TGTGCCACCAGCACTAGACACAGGGTATCCAATGAGCAGTTCTTC.

The chain links TRBV14 to TRBJ2-5, with D possibly TRBD1 on 6 matching bases. The CDR3 extends over 16 amino acids. V lost 4 bases and J 0 bases, leaving 15 bases between the germline ends. The germline CDR1 and CDR2 sequences are SGHDN and FVKESK. CDR3 in amino acids: CASSRWQGQNQETQYF. As DNA, the CDR3 is TGTGCCAGCAGCCGCTGGCAGGGGCAAAACCAAGAGACCCAGTACTTC.

V and J are TRBV7-8 and TRBJ2-6, with no clear D. Trimming removed 8 bases at V and 2 bases at J, with 7 bases between. The V gene's germline CDR1 is SGHVS and CDR2 FQNEAQ. This CDR3 region has 13 residues. CDR3 nucleotides: TGTGCCAGCGCCGTTACTGGGGCCAACGTCCTGACTTTC. Amino acids: CASAVTGANVLTF.

The genes are TRBV11-2 and TRBJ1-1; 11 nucleotides line up with TRBD1. The CDR3 loop spans 15 amino acids. V was clipped by 5 bases and J by 3 bases; unmatched bases: 5. The germline CDR1 and CDR2 sequences are SGHAT and FQNNGV. Here the CDR3 DNA reads TGTGCCAGCAGCCCATGGGACAGGGGGTACACTGAAGCTTTCTTT. This gives the protein CASSPWDRGYTEAFF.

The V gene is TRBV28, the J gene TRBJ2-7; 12 positions match TRBD2. J lost 2 bases, V lost 8 bases, and 7 bases had no gene match. Germline CDR1 is MDHEN and CDR2 is SYDVKM. This CDR3 is 15 amino acids long. The CDR3 bases are TGTGCCAGCCTCGGACTAGCGGGACACACCTACGAGCAGTACTTC. It yields the protein CASLGLAGHTYEQYF.